Each of the 18 T cell receptor beta chains below was sequenced from the same sample in a study of high-grade serous ovarian cancer treatment subgroups. Clones were sequenced by immunoSEQ multiplex PCR, and TCRdb holds only the in-frame ones, with some missing. The data show approximately 6,200 clones, about 80% seen once. Tumor tissue was taken before any definitive surgery or chemotherapy was given. Sequencing input: tumor tissue. Every receptor here comes from a human donor with high-grade serous ovarian cancer.

V and J are TRBV2 and TRBJ1-2; the D is unclear. Germline CDR1 is SNHLY and CDR2 is FYNNEI. The V and J ends lost 6 bases and 8 bases respectively, with 19 bases between them. This CDR3 has 14 residues. This chain's CDR3 is CASSPWAVEGGYTF. As DNA, the CDR3 is TGTGCCAGCAGCCCCTGGGCGGTGGAAGGGGGCTACACCTTC. Full variable domain (missing parts from reference TRBV2 and TRBJ1-2): EPEVTQTPSHQVTQMGQEVILRCVPISNHLYFYWYRQILGQKVEFLVSFYNNEISEKSEIFDDQFSVERPDGSNFTLKIRSTKLEDSAMYFCASSPWAVEGGYTFGSGTRLTVV.

V gene TRBV10-2 combines with J gene TRBJ2-3; D not resolved. This CDR3 spans 17 amino acids. Germline CDR1 reads WSHSY; CDR2 reads SAAADI. Trimming took 2 bases from V and 1 from J, leaving 16 bases between them. The DNA of the CDR3 is TGCGCCAGCAGTGAGATAAGCAGCCGCCCCCGCACAGATACGCAGTATTTT. This gives the protein CASSEISSRPRTDTQYF.

The gene calls are TRBV2 and TRBJ2-3; D is unresolved. The V end was cut by 4 bases, the J end by 6 bases, with 5 bases between. This CDR3 has 11 amino acids. Germline V CDR1 and CDR2: SNHLY, FYNNEI. CDR3 protein: CASSVLDTQYF. DNA of the CDR3: TGTGCCAGCAGTGTCTTGGATACGCAGTATTTT.

This chain connects TRBV28 to TRBJ2-6; D perhaps matches TRBD2 (6 bases). Germline V gene data show CDR1 as MDHEN and CDR2 as SYDVKM. Deletions cut 9 bases from V and 0 bases from J, with 9 bases between. The CDR3 is made up of 14 amino acids. The CDR3 bases are TGTGCCAGTGGGGGGAGCTCTGGGGCCAACGTCCTGACTTTC. It translates to CASGGSSGANVLTF.

This chain connects TRBV9 to TRBJ2-2; 8 nucleotides align to TRBD2. Germline V gives CDR1 SGDLS, CDR2 YYNGEE. The CDR3 contains 16 residues. V lost 4 bases and J lost 4; bases outside the gene matches: 9. The CDR3 DNA reads TGTGCCAGCAGCCCTCGACTAGCGAAGGCCACCGGGGAGCTGTTTTTT. Amino acids: CASSPRLAKATGELFF.

The chain uses TRBV5-1 and TRBJ2-1; D remains ambiguous. V shed 4 bases and J shed 4 bases, with 12 bases lying between them. Germline V CDR1 and CDR2: SGHRS, YFSETQ. This CDR3 is built from 14 residues. CDR3 DNA: TGCGCCAGCAGCGTGAACAGCGTATACAATGAGCAGTTCTTC. It specifies CASSVNSVYNEQFF. The full variable domain, rest sourced from reference TRBV5-1 and TRBJ2-1, is KAGVTQTPRYLIKTRGQQVTLSCSPISGHRSVSWYQQTPGQGLQFLFEYFSETQRNKGNFPGRFSGRQFSNSRSEMNVSTLELGDSALYLCASSVNSVYNEQFFGPGTRLTVL.

The CDR3 protein is CASGEETQYF. The CDR3 DNA reads as TGCGCCAGCGGCGAAGAGACCCAGTACTTC. The rearrangement links TRBV5-1 to TRBJ2-5, with D unresolved. The CDR3 is made up of 10 amino acids. Trimming took 7 bases from V and 3 from J, leaving 4 bases between them. Per germline, CDR1 SGHRS and CDR2 YFSETQ.

The chain has TRBV28 and TRBJ1-3; D perhaps matches TRBD1 (6 bases). The CDR3 consists of 15 residues. CDR1 and CDR2 from the germline V gene are MDHEN and SYDVKM. Trimming shortened V by 5 bases and J by 8 bases, and 19 bases separated the two germline ends. CDR3 nucleotides: TGTGCCAGCAGTCCCCCCGGGACACCGGTCCACACCATATATTTT. Translation: CASSPPGTPVHTIYF.

The rearrangement joins TRBV5-8 to TRBJ1-4, with D perhaps matching TRBD1 (5 bases). CDR3 length equals 15 residues. V was trimmed by 5 bases and J by 4 bases, leaving 15 bases between them. CDR1 and CDR2 (germline): SGHTS, YDEGEE. CDR3 coding DNA: TGTGCCAGCAGTGCAGGGCTTGGGATTAATGAAAAACTGTTTTTT. Translation gives CASSAGLGINEKLFF.

The CDR3 bases are TGTGCCAGCAGCGTAGGGGAGGGACACTCCTACGAGCAGTACTTC. This sequence encodes CASSVGEGHSYEQYF. This chain connects TRBV9 to TRBJ2-5, with D possibly TRBD2 on 7 matching bases. TRBJ2-7 explains the end of the DNA better; the J call may be wrong. CDR3 size: 15 residues. Per germline, CDR1 SGDLS and CDR2 YYNGEE.

The V call is TRBV28, the J call TRBJ1-2; D gene ambiguous. Germline values: CDR1 MDHEN, CDR2 SYDVKM. V was trimmed by 6 bases and J by 4 bases, leaving 18 bases between them. There are 15 residues in the CDR3. The CDR3 DNA sequence: TGTGCCAGCAGCCCCCTGGAAGCCTCGCCCTATGGCTACACCTTC. Protein product: CASSPLEASPYGYTF.

The chain couples TRBV4-2 to TRBJ2-4, with D possibly TRBD2 on 6 matching bases. Trimming took off 0 bases at V and 5 bases at J, with 11 bases between the two ends. CDR3 length: 15 residues. CDR1 is LGHNA and CDR2 is YNFKEQ in the germline V gene. The CDR3: CASSQDRRGQNIQYF. The CDR3 DNA is TGTGCCAGCAGCCAAGATAGGAGGGGCCAAAACATTCAGTACTTC.

The chain is built from TRBV5-6 and TRBJ1-3; D ambiguous. V shed 4 bases and J shed 0 bases, with 11 bases lying between them. Germline CDR1 SGHDT, CDR2 YYEEEE. This CDR3 is 15 amino acids long. The CDR3 region has the DNA TGTGCCAGCAGCCTTTTGCCCAACTCTGGAAACACCATATATTTT. It encodes CASSLLPNSGNTIYF.

The gene calls are TRBV7-2 and TRBJ2-1; 9 positions match TRBD2. CDR3 size: 17 residues. V was clipped by 5 bases and J by 9 bases; unmatched bases: 17. Germline V gives CDR1 SGHTA, CDR2 FQGNSA. In DNA, the CDR3 is TGTGCCAGCAGCCCCGCGACTTACCTAGCGGGGAGACCTGAGCAGTTCTTC. The encoded protein is CASSPATYLAGRPEQFF.

The chain joins TRBV7-2 to TRBJ1-1, with a possible D match to TRBD1 (5 bases). The CDR3 runs to 16 residues. V lost 3 bases, J lost 1 base, and 15 bases lay in between. Germline V gene sequence: CDR1 SGHTA, CDR2 FQGNSA. The CDR3 DNA reads TGTGCCAGCAGCTTCCGGAGCAGGGATGGGAACACTGAAGCTTTCTTT. The encoded protein is CASSFRSRDGNTEAFF.

The rearrangement links TRBV5-4 to TRBJ2-1, with 16 bases aligning to TRBD2. Germline CDR1 and CDR2: SGHNT and YYREEE (reference sequence). The CDR3 totals 18 residues. After removal of 4 bases from V and 4 bases from J, the junction contained 8 bases not matched to a gene. CDR3 in amino acids: CASSPGTSGRARYNEQFF. The CDR3 DNA sequence: TGTGCCAGCAGCCCTGGGACTAGCGGGAGGGCCCGGTACAATGAGCAGTTCTTC.

This rearrangement joins TRBV27 to TRBJ2-7, with 9 bases matching TRBD1. The CDR3 has 14 amino acids. CDR1 MNHEY and CDR2 SMNVEV come from the germline V gene (reference sequence). Losses at the gene ends were 2 bases for V and 3 bases for J; bases not matched to a gene: 2. CDR3 nucleotide sequence: TGTGCCAGCAGTTTACTGGGACAGGGCTACGAGCAGTACTTC. Translating gives CASSLLGQGYEQYF.

This chain links TRBV7-2 with TRBJ1-5; D gene ambiguous. Per germline, CDR1 SGHTA and CDR2 FQGNSA. Trimming took 1 base from V and 8 from J, leaving 12 bases between them. The CDR3 length is 14 residues. The CDR3 loop is CASSLERGLKPQHF. In nucleotides, the CDR3 is TGTGCCAGCAGCTTAGAGCGCGGTCTAAAGCCCCAGCATTTT. Full variable domain (rest looked up from reference TRBV7-2 and TRBJ1-5): GAGVSQSPSNKVTEKGKDVELRCDPISGHTALYWYRQSLGQGLEFLIYFQGNSAPDKSGLPSDRFSAERTGGSVSTLTIQRTQQEDSAVYLCASSLERGLKPQHFGDGTRLSIL.